This T cell receptor beta chain was recovered during a study of monozygotic twins with inflammatory bowel disease. TCRdb re-called the 5' RACE reads; one entry per CDR3 protein, DNA not given. This repertoire includes about 150,000 distinct CDR3 sequences. The V gene's germline CDR1 is SGDLS and CDR2 YYNGEE. The CDR3 runs to 15 residues. The chain links TRBV9 to TRBJ2-1; with no DNA, the TCRdb D assignment of TRBD2 cannot be verified. The sample consisted of blood. The clonotype comes from a human donor with ulcerative colitis or Crohn's disease, or a healthy co-twin of an affected twin (not recorded which). CDR3 residues: CASSSGRWFYNEQFF.